This T cell receptor beta chain was retrieved from a study of blood T cell repertoires in COVID-19. The CDR3 spans 16 residues. The germline gives CDR1 MNHEY, CDR2 SMNVEV (reference sequence). V lost 6 bases to trimming and J lost 2 bases; unmatched junction nucleotides: 8. Per the authors' pipeline: Amplification of reference gene primers was used by the study to estimate nucleated cell counts. Data came from immunoSEQ multiplex PCR; TCRdb stores just in-frame clones and leaves some out. V, J and clone size are taken as reported in that table, and D and trimming were inferred from the DNA itself. Here the sample spans 55,000 to 90,000 clones, about four fifths being singletons.

V usage is TRBV27 and J usage is TRBJ2-2; 8 bases line up with TRBD2. The sequenced sample was peripheral blood. The sequence was obtained from a woman aged 70-85 years with acute or convalescent COVID-19. The CDR3 DNA reads TGTGCCAGCAGGTCCTCGGGACTAGTAAACACCGGGGAGCTGTTTTTT. Encoded protein: CASRSSGLVNTGELFF.